The 3 T cell receptor beta chains presented below share a single source sample, sequenced in a study of blood T cell repertoires in COVID-19. Sequencing used immunoSEQ multiplex PCR; TCRdb keeps in-frame clones, though not all of them. The sample consists of about 380,000 clones, 88% of them appearing once. The sample was PBMCs or T cells enriched from blood (not recorded which). These TCRs come from a woman aged 18 to 35 who had recovered from COVID-19.

The chain joins TRBV19 to TRBJ1-1; D gene unclear. The CDR3 is made up of 11 amino acids. Trimming cost V 6 bases and J 7 bases, with 9 bases left between them. Germline V CDR1 and CDR2: LNHDA, SQIVND (reference sequence). CDR3 sequence reads: CASSVTLEAFF. The CDR3 region has the DNA TGTGCCAGTAGCGTGACACTTGAAGCTTTCTTT.

The J gene is TRBJ2-7, the V gene TRBV4-1; D uncertain. The germline V gene encodes CDR1 MGHRA and CDR2 YSYEKL. The CDR3 extends over 15 amino acids. Trimming cost V 0 bases and J 0 bases, with 9 bases left between them. CDR3 residues: CASSQESVSSYEQYF. CDR3 DNA: TGCGCCAGCAGCCAAGAGTCAGTATCCTCCTACGAGCAGTACTTC.

This clone was seen more than once but under ten times. V is TRBV6-4 and J is TRBJ1-6; possible D gene TRBD1, 6 bases. Trimming removed 0 bases from V and 7 bases from J, with 13 bases in between. This CDR3 comprises 16 residues. Germline-derived CDR1 and CDR2 are MRHNA and SNTAGT. The CDR3 loop is CASSDSRGQRNSPLHF. CDR3 bases: TGTGCCAGCAGTGACTCGAGGGGACAACGGAATTCACCCCTCCACTTT.